This is a list of T cell receptor beta chains from one sample in a study of cytomegalovirus exposure and HLA in healthy donors. This table comes from immunoSEQ multiplex PCR, and its TCRdb copy is limited to in-frame clones, with some not included. Counted here are around 200,000 clones, approximately 80% occurring once; the ten biggest clones make up 1% to 1.5%. Sample: PBMCs. The source of these receptors is a girl aged 2-10 years in good health and CMV-seropositive. Each CDR3 is given with its conserved first and last residue. The order of the fields is J gene, V gene, D gene, clone size, CDR3 DNA, CDR3 protein. A D gene is named only where the DNA matches it firmly. Rows may omit the clone size; those that give it use once, few, many or a size class.

TRBJ1-2 | TRBV27 | TRBD1 | NA | TGTGCCAGCAGCTTCAACCGCCGACAGGGGGGTGGCTACACCTTC | CASSFNRRQGGGYTF
TRBJ2-7 | TRBV10-3 | TRBD2 | NA | TGTGCCATCAGTGAGTTCGGGAGCGGGACTGACGAGCAGTACTTC | CAISEFGSGTDEQYF
TRBJ2-2 | TRBV2 | TRBD2 | NA | TGTGCCAGCAGTGTTGAACTAGCGGGGAGGGGGACGAACACCGGGGAGCTGTTTTTT | CASSVELAGRGTNTGELFF
TRBJ2-7 | TRBV13 | NA | NA | TGTGCCAGCAGCTTAAGCGCCTACGAGCAGTACTTC | CASSLSAYEQYF
TRBJ2-7 | TRBV6-6 | TRBD2 | NA | TGTGCCAGCAGTCCTGGACTAGTCGAGCAGTACTTC | CASSPGLVEQYF
TRBJ2-3 | TRBV6-1 | TRBD1 | NA | TGTGCCAGCAGTCCACGGACAGGGGGGTCGGATACGCAGTATTTT | CASSPRTGGSDTQYF
TRBJ2-4 | TRBV2 | NA | NA | TGTGCCAGCACTCCCGAGGCGACGGCAAACATTCAGTACTTC | CASTPEATANIQYF
TRBJ1-1 | TRBV7-9 | NA | NA | TGTGCCAGCAGCTTAGTCGGACTGACTTCACAAGAAGCTTTCTTT | CASSLVGLTSQEAFF
TRBJ2-3 | TRBV19 | NA | NA | TGTGCCAGTAGCAGGAAGGGGCCCTCGACACCAGATACGCAGTATTTT | CASSRKGPSTPDTQYF
TRBJ2-5 | TRBV28 | NA | NA | TGTGCCAGCCTCCCAGCGGGTGTACAAGAGACCCAGTACTTC | CASLPAGVQETQYF
TRBJ2-2 | TRBV9 | TRBD2 | NA | TGTGCCAGCAGCGTGGAGCGGGGGGGATTCGGGGAGCTGTTTTTT | CASSVERGGFGELFF
TRBJ2-5 | TRBV5-1 | TRBD2 | once | TGCGCCAGCAGCTTGGAACGAGCGGGAGAGCAAGAGACCCAGTACTTC | CASSLERAGEQETQYF
TRBJ1-2 | TRBV27 | NA | once | TGTGCCAGCAGTCCGACCAAGAACAGGGTGGACGGCTATGGCTACACCTTC | CASSPTKNRVDGYGYTF
TRBJ1-3 | TRBV6-5 | NA | NA | TGTGCCAGCAGTTACCGGGGGGCGATCGGAAACACCATATATTTT | CASSYRGAIGNTIYF
TRBJ1-5 | TRBV7-9 | TRBD1 | NA | TGTGCCAGCAGCCTGGGATCTGGACAGGACAATCAGCCCCAGCATTTT | CASSLGSGQDNQPQHF
TRBJ2-7 | TRBV5-4 | TRBD1 | NA | TGTGCCAGCAGCTGGGACAGGTGGGGCGAGCAGTACTTC | CASSWDRWGEQYF
TRBJ2-1 | TRBV7-3 | TRBD2 | NA | TGTGCCAGCAGCTTAATCCCTTCTGCGGGAGCCCACAATGAGCAGTTCTTC | CASSLIPSAGAHNEQFF
TRBJ2-7 | TRBV5-6 | NA | few | TGTGCCAGCAGCTTGGGTATACAGAGCTCCTACGAGCAGTACTTC | CASSLGIQSSYEQYF
TRBJ2-2 | TRBV5-1 | TRBD2 | NA | TGCGCCAGCAGCCTAGGACTAGCGGGAGGGCCCGGGGAGCTGTTTTTT | CASSLGLAGGPGELFF
TRBJ2-3 | TRBV14 | NA | NA | TGTGCCAGCAGCCAAGATCGTGGAGCTAGCACAGATACGCAGTATTTT | CASSQDRGASTDTQYF
TRBJ1-1 | TRBV5-1 | NA | NA | TGCGCCAGCAGCGCGGGCCTGAACACTGAAGCTTTCTTT | CASSAGLNTEAFF
TRBJ2-7 | TRBV30 | NA | NA | TGTGCCTGGAGTGCTGAGGGAGACTACGAGCAGTACTTC | CAWSAEGDYEQYF
TRBJ2-1 | TRBV6-1 | NA | once | TGTGCCAGCAGCTTCCAATCTAGCTCCTACAATGAGCAGTTCTTC | CASSFQSSSYNEQFF
TRBJ2-7 | TRBV5-1 | NA | NA | TGCGCCAGCAGCAAGGGACTCCCCTCCTACGAGCAGTACTTC | CASSKGLPSYEQYF
TRBJ2-7 | TRBV30 | NA | NA | TGTGCCTGGAGCACCGGCTCGGGCTCCTACGAGCAGTACTTC | CAWSTGSGSYEQYF
TRBJ2-3 | TRBV6-5 | TRBD1 | once | TGTGCCAGCAGCCTAGACAGGGGAGCTACGCAGTATTTT | CASSLDRGATQYF
TRBJ2-1 | TRBV6-5 | TRBD2 | once | TGTGCCACCCGAATGACTAGCTTAGATTACAATGAGCAGTTCTTC | CATRMTSLDYNEQFF
TRBJ2-1 | TRBV5-4 | TRBD2 | NA | TGTGCCAGCAGCTTGGACGCGACTAGCCATGAGCAGTTCTTC | CASSLDATSHEQFF
TRBJ2-3 | TRBV6-4 | TRBD2 | NA | TGTGCCAGCAGTGACTGGACGGGGGGAAGCACAGATACGCAGTATTTT | CASSDWTGGSTDTQYF
TRBJ2-1 | TRBV7-8 | NA | NA | TGTGCCAGCAGCTTACGCCCAGGGAATAAAGGTAGCAATGAGCAGTTCTTC | CASSLRPGNKGSNEQFF
TRBJ1-2 | TRBV7-3 | TRBD1 | NA | TGTGCCAGCAGCCCTTCAGGGGGAGTCAACTATGGCTACACCTTC | CASSPSGGVNYGYTF
TRBJ1-4 | TRBV5-1 | NA | NA | TGCGCCAGCAGCTTGGCGCCAGGGTTCGATGAAAAACTGTTTTTT | CASSLAPGFDEKLFF
TRBJ2-3 | TRBV4-1 | NA | NA | TGCGCCAGCAAAAGGGACGGGGGAACTAGCACAGATACGCAGTATTTT | CASKRDGGTSTDTQYF
TRBJ2-3 | TRBV7-2 | TRBD2 | NA | TGTGCCAGCAGCAAGCGACCCCTAGCGGGAGTCTGGGTTACGCAGTATTTT | CASSKRPLAGVWVTQYF
TRBJ2-7 | TRBV27 | TRBD1 | NA | TGTGCCAGCAGTAGACAGGGGGCGCTTCCCTACGAGCAGTACTTC | CASSRQGALPYEQYF
TRBJ1-2 | TRBV6-1 | TRBD1 | NA | TGTGCCAGCAGGCAACAGGGGGCCTCTGGCTACACCTTC | CASRQQGASGYTF
TRBJ2-1 | TRBV4-1 | TRBD2 | NA | TGCGCCAGCAGCCAAACTAGCGGGAGGGCCGGAGGGCAGTTCTTC | CASSQTSGRAGGQFF
TRBJ1-2 | TRBV27 | NA | NA | TGTGCCAGCAGTTTGGTGGGAGGAGGGGCCGGCTACACCTTC | CASSLVGGGAGYTF
TRBJ1-5 | TRBV6-1 | NA | NA | TGTGCCAGCAGGATGGTGGGCAGTTTCAATCAGCCCCAGCATTTT | CASRMVGSFNQPQHF
TRBJ1-2 | TRBV9 | NA | NA | TGTGCCAGCAGCGCGCCTGGGGGGTGGAAAGCTAACTATGGCTACACCTTC | CASSAPGGWKANYGYTF
TRBJ2-4 | TRBV4-1 | NA | NA | TGCGCCAGCAGCCAAGAACATTCCGCCAAAAACATTCAGTACTTC | CASSQEHSAKNIQYF
TRBJ2-5 | TRBV6-1 | TRBD2 | NA | TGTGCCAGCAACTCCCTTGGGAGGGGACAAGAGACCCAGTACTTC | CASNSLGRGQETQYF
TRBJ2-3 | TRBV6-1 | NA | NA | TGTGCCAGCAGTGAAGCGGGAGGATTGTGGGCAGATACGCAGTATTTT | CASSEAGGLWADTQYF
TRBJ2-1 | TRBV19 | TRBD1 | NA | TGTGCCAGTAGTGTTGACAGGGAAGGGCCCAATGAGCAGTTCTTC | CASSVDREGPNEQFF
TRBJ2-1 | TRBV6-5 | NA | NA | TGTGCCAGCAGTTACCTCCACAGGGCCCTATACAATGAGCAGTTCTTC | CASSYLHRALYNEQFF
TRBJ1-3 | TRBV5-1 | NA | NA | NA | CASSLVGAGNTIYF
TRBJ2-3 | TRBV28 | TRBD2 | NA | TGTGCCAGCACCCAACTTACTAGCGCCGGCACAGATACGCAGTATTTT | CASTQLTSAGTDTQYF
TRBJ2-3 | TRBV9 | NA | NA | TGTGCCAGCAGCCCGACAGACACAGATACGCAGTATTTT | CASSPTDTDTQYF
TRBJ1-5 | TRBV5-1 | NA | few | TGCGCCAGCAGCTTGGGACAGGAAAATCAGCCCCAGCATTTT | CASSLGQENQPQHF
TRBJ1-1 | TRBV10-2 | NA | NA | TGCGCCAGCAGCCAGGTCGGGAACACTGAAGCTTTCTTT | CASSQVGNTEAFF
TRBJ2-4 | TRBV7-8 | TRBD1 | NA | TGTGCCAGCAGCTTAGAAGACCCAGACAGGGAAAACATTCAGTACTTC | CASSLEDPDRENIQYF
TRBJ2-1 | TRBV30 | TRBD2 | NA | TGTGCCTGGAGGGCCCCCCCTAGCGGCTCCTACAATGAGCAGTTCTTC | CAWRAPPSGSYNEQFF
TRBJ1-5 | TRBV27 | TRBD1 | once | TGTGCCAGCAGACGCGGACCTGGGACAGTCAATCAGCCCCAGCATTTT | CASRRGPGTVNQPQHF
TRBJ2-1 | TRBV7-7 | NA | NA | TGTGCTAGCAGCTTAAGTGCAGGTTTCTACAATGAGCAGTTCTTC | CASSLSAGFYNEQFF
TRBJ1-2 | TRBV7-9 | NA | NA | TGTGCCGGCAGCTTAGTTACAGGGATCGATGGCTACACCTTC | CAGSLVTGIDGYTF